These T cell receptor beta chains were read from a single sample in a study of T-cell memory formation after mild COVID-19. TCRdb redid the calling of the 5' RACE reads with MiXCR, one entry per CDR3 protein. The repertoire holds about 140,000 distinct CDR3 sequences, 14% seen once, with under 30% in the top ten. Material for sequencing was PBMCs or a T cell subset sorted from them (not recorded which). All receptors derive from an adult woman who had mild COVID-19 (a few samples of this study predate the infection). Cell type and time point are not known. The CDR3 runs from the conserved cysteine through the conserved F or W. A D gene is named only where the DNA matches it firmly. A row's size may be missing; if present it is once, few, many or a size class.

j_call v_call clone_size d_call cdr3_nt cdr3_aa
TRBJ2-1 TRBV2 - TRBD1 TGTGCCAGCAGTGATGTCGGCGGGACAGGGGACAATGAGCAGTTCTTC CASSDVGGTGDNEQFF
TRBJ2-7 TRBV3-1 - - TGTGCCAGCAGCCCCTCGGGGGGACACAGCTCCTACGAGCAGTACTTC CASSPSGGHSSYEQYF
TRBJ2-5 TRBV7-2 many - TGTGCCAGCAGCTTAGACACCCGGTACCAAGAGACCCAGTACTTC CASSLDTRYQETQYF
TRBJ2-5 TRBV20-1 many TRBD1 TGCAGTGCCCGCCCCCGGGACAGGGGTTCCCAAGAGACCCAGTACTTC CSARPRDRGSQETQYF
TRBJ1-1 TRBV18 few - TGTGCCAGCTCACCGTCCGGGAGGCAGAACACTGAAGCTTTCTTT CASSPSGRQNTEAFF
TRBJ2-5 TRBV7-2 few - TGTGCCAGCAGCTTAACCCCCTCGCTGGAGACCCAGTACTTC CASSLTPSLETQYF
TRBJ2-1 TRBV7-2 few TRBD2 TGTGCCAGCAGCCCCGGGACTAGCCCTAACAATGAGCAGTTCTTC CASSPGTSPNNEQFF
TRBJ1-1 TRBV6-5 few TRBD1 TGTGCCAGCAGAGAACAGGGGTGGACTGAAGCTTTCTTT CASREQGWTEAFF
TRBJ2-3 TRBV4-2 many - TGTGCCAGCAGCCAAGGAGTGGTTCGGGCCACAGATACGCAGTATTTT CASSQGVVRATDTQYF
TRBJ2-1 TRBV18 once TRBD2 TGTGCCAGCTCACCCTCGAGCGGGGGAGGCTCCAATGAGCAGTTCTTC CASSPSSGGGSNEQFF
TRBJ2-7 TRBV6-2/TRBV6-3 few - TGTGCCAGCAGTTACTCGAGGTCCGACTCAGCCTACGAGCAGTACTTC CASSYSRSDSAYEQYF
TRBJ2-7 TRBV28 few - TGTGCCAGCAAAAAGGGTGGGGGGCAATCGGACGAGCAGTACTTC CASKKGGGQSDEQYF
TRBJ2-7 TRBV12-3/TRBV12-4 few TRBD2 TGTGCCAGCAGTGGGGGACTAGCTAATCGCGAGCAGTACTTC CASSGGLANREQYF
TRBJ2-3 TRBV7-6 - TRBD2 TGTGCCAGCAGCTTAGGTAGCGGGGGGTCCACAGATACGCAGTATTTT CASSLGSGGSTDTQYF
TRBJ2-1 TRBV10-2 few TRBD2 TGCGCCAGCAGTGAGCCTGGACTAGCGGGGCTTTACAATGAGCAGTTCTTC CASSEPGLAGLYNEQFF
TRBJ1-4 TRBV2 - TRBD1 TGTGCCAGCAGTGCGGGACAGGGTGCGGAGAAACTGTTTTTT CASSAGQGAEKLFF
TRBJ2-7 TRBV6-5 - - TGTGCCAGCAGTTACTCACCCCCCCCATCGGGGGAGCAGTACTTC CASSYSPPPSGEQYF
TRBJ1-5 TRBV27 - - TGTGCCAGCAGTTCGGGGGGAGGGGCGGGGAATCAGCCCCAGCATTTT CASSSGGGAGNQPQHF
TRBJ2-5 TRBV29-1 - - TGCAGCGTAGAAGGAACACCCTGGCGGGAGACCCAGTACTTC CSVEGTPWRETQYF
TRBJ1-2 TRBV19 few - TGTGCCAGTAGTATAGGTGCAGTATATGGCTACACCTTC CASSIGAVYGYTF
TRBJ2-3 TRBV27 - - TGTGCCAGCAGTCCCGGACAGATACTTACTAGAACAGATACGCAGTATTTT CASSPGQILTRTDTQYF
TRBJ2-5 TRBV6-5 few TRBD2 TGTGCCAGCAGTTACTCTGTGTTGGGACTAGCGCCCGAGACCCAGTACTTC CASSYSVLGLAPETQYF
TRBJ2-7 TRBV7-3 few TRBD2 TGTGCCAGCAGTGTGACTAGCGGGGTCTCCTACGAGCAGTACTTC CASSVTSGVSYEQYF
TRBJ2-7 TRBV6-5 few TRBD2 TGTGCCAGCAGTTACTCACGACTAGCGGGCCCCTACGAGCAGTACTTC CASSYSRLAGPYEQYF
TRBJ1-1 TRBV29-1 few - TGCAGCGTTGAACCCCAGAAACCTGAAGCTTTCTTT CSVEPQKPEAFF
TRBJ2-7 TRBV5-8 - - TGTGCCAGCAGCCTCGGAGTAAGCTCCTACGAGCAGTACTTC CASSLGVSSYEQYF
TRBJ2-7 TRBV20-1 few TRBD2 TGCAGTGCTAGTGAGCGGGGGAAAGGAATATACGAGCAGTACTTC CSASERGKGIYEQYF
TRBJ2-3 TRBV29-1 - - TGCAGCGTTCCACACAGGTTTAGCACAGATACGCAGTATTTT CSVPHRFSTDTQYF
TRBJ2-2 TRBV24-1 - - TGTGCCACCAGTGATCCACTTTCAGGGGTCACCGGGGAGCTGTTTTTT CATSDPLSGVTGELFF
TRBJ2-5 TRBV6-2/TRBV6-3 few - TGTGCCAGCAGTTACTCCAACCGGGACACTTACCAAGAGACCCAGTACTTC CASSYSNRDTYQETQYF
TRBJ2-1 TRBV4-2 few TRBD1 TGTGCCAGCAGCCAAGATGTAGGGACAGGGGGGCATGAGCAGTTCTTC CASSQDVGTGGHEQFF
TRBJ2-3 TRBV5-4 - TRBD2 TGTGCCAGCAGCTACCCGGGCGGGGGTGGCCCAGATACGCAGTATTTT CASSYPGGGGPDTQYF
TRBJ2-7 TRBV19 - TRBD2 TGTGCCAGTAACGCCGGGACTAGCCTGGGGGAGCAGTACTTC CASNAGTSLGEQYF
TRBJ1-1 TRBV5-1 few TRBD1 TGCGCCAGCAGCTTGAAACAGGGGATGAACACTGAAGCTTTCTTT CASSLKQGMNTEAFF
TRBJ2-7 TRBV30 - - TGTGCCTGGAGTGTACTAGCCGGCGACGAGCAGTACTTC CAWSVLAGDEQYF
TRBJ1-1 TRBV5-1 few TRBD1 TGCGCCAGCAGCAACGACAGGGGAGGAACTGAAGCTTTCTTT CASSNDRGGTEAFF
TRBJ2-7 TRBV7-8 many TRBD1 TGTGCCAGCAGCCCCGTGACAGGGACCCACGAGCAGTACTTC CASSPVTGTHEQYF
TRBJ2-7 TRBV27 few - TGTGCCAGCAGTAGGGGTTCTTACTACGAGCAGTACTTC CASSRGSYYEQYF
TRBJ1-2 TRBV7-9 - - TGTGCCAGCAGCTTAGCCCGGAGGGGGGGCTTCTATGGCTACACCTTC CASSLARRGGFYGYTF